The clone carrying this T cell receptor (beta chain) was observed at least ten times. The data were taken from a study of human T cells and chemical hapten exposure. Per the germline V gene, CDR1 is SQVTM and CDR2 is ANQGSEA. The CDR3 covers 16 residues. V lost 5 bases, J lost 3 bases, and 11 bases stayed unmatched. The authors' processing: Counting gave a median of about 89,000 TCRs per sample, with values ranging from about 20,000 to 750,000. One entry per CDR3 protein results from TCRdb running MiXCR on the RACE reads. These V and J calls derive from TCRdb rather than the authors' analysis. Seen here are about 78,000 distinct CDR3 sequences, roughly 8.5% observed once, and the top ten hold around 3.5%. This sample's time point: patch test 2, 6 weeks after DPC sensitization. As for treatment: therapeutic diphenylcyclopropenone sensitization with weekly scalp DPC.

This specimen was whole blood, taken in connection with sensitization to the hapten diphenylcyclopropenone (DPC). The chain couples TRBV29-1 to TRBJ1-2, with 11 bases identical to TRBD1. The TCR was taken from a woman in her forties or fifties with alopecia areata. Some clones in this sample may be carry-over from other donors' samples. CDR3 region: CSVFLSGTGGDYGYTF. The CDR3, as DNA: TGCAGCGTTTTCCTCTCCGGGACAGGGGGTGACTATGGCTACACCTTC.